This is a list of T cell receptor beta chains from one sample in a study of blood T cell repertoires in COVID-19. Here immunoSEQ multiplex PCR was the method, and the copy in TCRdb shows in-frame clones only, minus some. Among approximately 250,000 clones listed, under 95% were seen once. The specimen was PBMCs or T cells enriched from blood (not recorded which). The receptors were sampled from a man aged 40-55 years who had been exposed to COVID-19. The CDR3 runs from the conserved cysteine through the conserved F or W. A D gene is named only where the DNA matches it firmly. Clone size is given for some rows only: seen once, a few or many times, or a class if the clone is expanded.

j_call	clone_size	v_call	d_call	cdr3_nt	cdr3_aa
TRBJ2-3	.	TRBV11-3	TRBD2	TGTGCCAGCAGCTCGCAGACTAGCGGGCCCGGTGGTACAGATACGCAGTATTTT	CASSSQTSGPGGTDTQYF
TRBJ2-5	few	TRBV28	.	TGTGCCAGCCGTAAGGGACTGTTCCGAGAGACCCAGTACTTC	CASRKGLFRETQYF
TRBJ1-1	.	TRBV18	.	TGTGCCAGCTCACCACCCTCGGTGATGAACACTGAAGCTTTCTTT	CASSPPSVMNTEAFF
TRBJ2-3	few	TRBV9	TRBD1	TGTGCCAGCAGCGTAGGGGACAGGGCCGCAGATACGCAGTATTTT	CASSVGDRAADTQYF
TRBJ2-7	.	TRBV5-6	.	TGTGCCAGCAGGACAGCGCGAAGCTCCTACGAGCAGTACTTC	CASRTARSSYEQYF
TRBJ2-2	.	TRBV5-6	TRBD2	TGTGCCAGCAGCTCTTCCCCGGGCGGGAGAACCGGGGAGCTGTTTTTT	CASSSSPGGRTGELFF
TRBJ1-2	once	TRBV7-9	.	TGTGCCAGCAGCTTATCGGGGGGCGATCGAACTAATTTC	CASSLSGGDRTNF
TRBJ2-1	.	TRBV9	TRBD2	TGTGCCAGCAGCGCGAGGAGGGTGTCCACTAGCGGGGCCTACAATGAGCAGTTCTTC	CASSARRVSTSGAYNEQFF
TRBJ1-2	.	TRBV5-4	TRBD1	TGTGCCAGCACCTACCCAGGACAGGGTTCGGGGGGCTACACCTTC	CASTYPGQGSGGYTF
TRBJ1-3	.	TRBV30	.	TGTGCCTGGGGGACAGGAAACACCATATATTTT	CAWGTGNTIYF
TRBJ2-5	.	TRBV19	.	TGTGCCAGTAACACGAAGACATCTCAAGAGACCCAGTACTTC	CASNTKTSQETQYF
TRBJ1-4	.	TRBV5-1	.	TGCGCCAGCAGCTTGATGACAACAACTAATGAAAAACTGTTTTTT	CASSLMTTTNEKLFF
TRBJ1-1	.	TRBV29-1	.	TGCAGCGTCCCCGGCGGAGTGAACACTGAAGCTTTCTTT	CSVPGGVNTEAFF
TRBJ2-3	.	TRBV28	TRBD2	TGTGCCAGCACCCCAGCTGCGGGGGGTGGCGCAGATACGCAGTATTTT	CASTPAAGGGADTQYF
TRBJ1-2	.	TRBV27	.	TGTGCCAGCAGTCTAAGGGGTTCTGGCTACACCTTC	CASSLRGSGYTF
TRBJ2-7	.	TRBV9	TRBD2	TGTGCCAGCAGCGCTAGCGGTTACGAGCAGTACTTC	CASSASGYEQYF
TRBJ1-5	.	TRBV28	.	TGTGCCAGCAGTTCCCTCCGCAATCAGCCCCAGCATTTT	CASSSLRNQPQHF
TRBJ1-4	.	TRBV12-5	.	TGTGCTAGTCGGAGGCTAGACCGTGAAAAACTGTTTTTT	CASRRLDREKLFF
TRBJ2-7	.	TRBV14	.	TGTGCCAGCAGTAGCGGATTCTCCTACGAGCAGTACTTC	CASSSGFSYEQYF
TRBJ2-7	.	TRBV7-4	.	TGTGCCAGCAGCTTAGGCCTACCGTGCCTTTACGAGCAGTACTTC	CASSLGLPCLYEQYF
TRBJ2-7	.	TRBV4-3	TRBD2	TGCGCCAGCAGCCATCGGGGTAGCGGGAGCAACGAGCAGTACTTC	CASSHRGSGSNEQYF
TRBJ1-1	once	TRBV7-9	TRBD1	TGTGCCAGCAGCATATCCGGGACAGGGGACGCTGGAACTGAAGCTTTCTTT	CASSISGTGDAGTEAFF
TRBJ1-6	.	TRBV6-5	.	TGTGCCAGCAGTTACTCGACAAGTCGGAATTCACCCCTCCACTTT	CASSYSTSRNSPLHF
TRBJ2-1	.	TRBV7-2	TRBD2	TGTGCCAGCAGCTTAAGAGCGGGATCTCAACTCAATGAGCAGTTCTTC	CASSLRAGSQLNEQFF
TRBJ1-5	.	TRBV5-5	.	TGTGCCAGCAGCTTGGCCATCGGTCAGCCCCAGCATTTT	CASSLAIGQPQHF
TRBJ1-5	.	TRBV19	.	TGTGCCAGTACCCGAGAGCGGGACTCCACGTTAAATCAGCCCCAGCATTTT	CASTRERDSTLNQPQHF
TRBJ2-2	.	TRBV19	TRBD2	TGTGCCAGTAGTAAGTCTAGCGGGAGGATTGTCGGGGAGCTGTTTTTT	CASSKSSGRIVGELFF
TRBJ1-1	.	TRBV6-5	.	TGTGCCAGCAGAGACGCGGGGGGGTACACTGAAGCTTTCTTT	CASRDAGGYTEAFF
TRBJ2-5	.	TRBV6-5	TRBD1	TGTGCCAGCAGTTCTACTGGACAGGAACTCTTTGAGACCCAGTACTTC	CASSSTGQELFETQYF
TRBJ2-1	.	TRBV7-3	TRBD2	TGTGCCAGCAGCACAAGCCTACTAGCGGGGGGAATTAATGAGCAGTTCTTC	CASSTSLLAGGINEQFF
TRBJ1-2	.	TRBV2	.	TGTGCCAGCGGTTGGACAGATGAAACCACCTTC	CASGWTDETTF
TRBJ2-7	.	TRBV6-2/TRBV6-3	TRBD2	TGTGCCAGCAGCCTTACAACCGGGACTAGCGTTGGCGAGCAGTACTTC	CASSLTTGTSVGEQYF
TRBJ2-3	.	TRBV5-1	TRBD2	TGCGCCAGCAGCTTGGTAGGTGGGAGGGCCAGTACAGATACGCAGTATTTT	CASSLVGGRASTDTQYF
TRBJ2-3	.	TRBV30	.	TGTGCCTGGGGCTATCGTCCAGATACGCAGTATTTT	CAWGYRPDTQYF
TRBJ2-2	.	TRBV14	.	TGTGCCAGCCCCAGACAGGCACCCGCAACCGTTTGTTGGTTGGACACCGGGGAGCTGTTTTTT	CASPRQAPATVCWLDTGELFF
TRBJ2-1	once	TRBV19	TRBD1	TGTGCCAGTAGTATTGGGACAGTTAATGAGCAGTTCTTC	CASSIGTVNEQFF
TRBJ2-1	.	TRBV27	TRBD2	TGTGCCAGCAGATCCCTCGGTGCTAGCGGTAATGAGCAGTTCTTC	CASRSLGASGNEQFF
TRBJ2-5	.	TRBV3-1/TRBV3-2	TRBD2	TGTGCCAGCAGCCGGGGGCCGGCGGGAGGGGGAGAGACCCAGTACTTC	CASSRGPAGGGETQYF
TRBJ1-1	.	TRBV5-4	.	TGTGCCAGCACGCATGGAGGGAACACTGAAGCTTTCTTT	CASTHGGNTEAFF
TRBJ2-1	.	TRBV27	TRBD2	TGTGCCAGCAGCGGGGGACTAGCGAGAATATACAATGAGCAGTTCTTC	CASSGGLARIYNEQFF
TRBJ2-2	.	TRBV19	TRBD2	TGTGCCAGTAGCGGCCTAGCGGGAGTTGCCGGGGAGCTGTTTTTT	CASSGLAGVAGELFF
TRBJ1-5	.	TRBV28	.	TGTGCCAGCCGGTGGGGCTATAGCAATCAGCCCCAGCATTTT	CASRWGYSNQPQHF